Detailed here is one T cell receptor (beta chain). The sample originates from a study of blood T cell repertoires in COVID-19. CDR1 is MNHEY and CDR2 is SMNVEV in the germline V gene (reference sequence). The CDR3 totals 15 residues. With 6 bases removed from V and 3 bases from J, the gap between germline ends came to 15 bases. Libraries were prepared by immunoSEQ multiplex PCR; TCRdb keeps only in-frame clonotypes and omits some of them. The sample yields 310,000 or so clones, over 80% seen once. The chain uses TRBV27 and TRBJ1-5, with D perhaps TRBD1 (6 bases). The source of this sequence is a woman in her late teens or twenties who had recovered from COVID-19. The sample consisted of PBMCs or T cells enriched from blood (not recorded which). CDR3 in amino acids: CASRVLGQNNQPQHF. The CDR3 nucleotides are TGTGCCAGCAGAGTGCTAGGACAGAACAATCAGCCCCAGCATTTT.